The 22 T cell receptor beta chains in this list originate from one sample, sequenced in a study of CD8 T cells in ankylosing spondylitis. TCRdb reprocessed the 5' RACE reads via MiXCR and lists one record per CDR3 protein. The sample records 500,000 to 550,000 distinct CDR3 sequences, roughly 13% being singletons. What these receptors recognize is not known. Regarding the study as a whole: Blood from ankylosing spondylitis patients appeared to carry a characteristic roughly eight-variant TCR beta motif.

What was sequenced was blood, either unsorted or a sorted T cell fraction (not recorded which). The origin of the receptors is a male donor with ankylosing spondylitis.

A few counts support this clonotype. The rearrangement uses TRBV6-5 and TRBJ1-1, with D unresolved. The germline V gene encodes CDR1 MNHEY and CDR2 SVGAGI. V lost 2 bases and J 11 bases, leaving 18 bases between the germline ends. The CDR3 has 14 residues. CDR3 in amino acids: CASSYEFSWSGAFF. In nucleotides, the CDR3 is TGTGCCAGCAGTTACGAGTTTTCGTGGAGTGGGGCTTTCTTT.

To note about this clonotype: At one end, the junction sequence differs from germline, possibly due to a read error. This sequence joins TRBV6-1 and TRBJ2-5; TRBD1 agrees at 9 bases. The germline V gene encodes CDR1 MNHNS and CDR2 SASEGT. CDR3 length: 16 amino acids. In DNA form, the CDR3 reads TGTGCCAGTAGTGGGGGAGGACAGGGGTCGCAAGAGACCCAGTACTTC. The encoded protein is CASSGGGQGSQETQYF.

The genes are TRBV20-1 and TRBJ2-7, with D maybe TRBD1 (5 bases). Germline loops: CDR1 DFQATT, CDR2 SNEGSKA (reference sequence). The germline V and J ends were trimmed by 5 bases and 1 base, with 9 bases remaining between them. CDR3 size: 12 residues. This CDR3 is CSAWTHSYEQYF. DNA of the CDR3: TGCAGTGCTTGGACACATTCCTACGAGCAGTACTTC.

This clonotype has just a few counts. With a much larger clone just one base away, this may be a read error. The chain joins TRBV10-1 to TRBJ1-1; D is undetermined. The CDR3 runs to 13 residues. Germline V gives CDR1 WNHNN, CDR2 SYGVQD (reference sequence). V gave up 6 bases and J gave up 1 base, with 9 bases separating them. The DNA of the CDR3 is TGCGCCAGCAGCCCCTGGACGAACACTGAAGCTTTCTTT. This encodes CASSPWTNTEAFF.

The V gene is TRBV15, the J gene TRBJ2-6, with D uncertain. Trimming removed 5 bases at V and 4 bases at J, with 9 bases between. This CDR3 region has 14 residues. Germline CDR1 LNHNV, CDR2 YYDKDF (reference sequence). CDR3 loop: CATSVELGANVLTF. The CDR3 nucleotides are TGTGCCACCAGCGTCGAGTTGGGGGCCAACGTCCTGACTTTC.

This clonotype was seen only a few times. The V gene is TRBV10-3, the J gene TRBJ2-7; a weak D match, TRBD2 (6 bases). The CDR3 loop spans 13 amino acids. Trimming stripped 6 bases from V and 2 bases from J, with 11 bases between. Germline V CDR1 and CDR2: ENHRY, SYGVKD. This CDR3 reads CAIRRDFTYEQYV. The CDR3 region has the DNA TGTGCCATCAGGAGGGACTTTACCTACGAGCAGTACGTC.

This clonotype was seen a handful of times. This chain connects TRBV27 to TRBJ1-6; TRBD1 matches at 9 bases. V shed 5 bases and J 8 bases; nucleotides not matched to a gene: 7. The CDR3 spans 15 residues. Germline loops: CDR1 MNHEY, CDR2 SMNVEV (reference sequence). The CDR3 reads CASSPGQGEHSPLHF. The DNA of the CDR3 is TGTGCCAGCAGTCCGGGACAGGGTGAGCATTCACCCCTCCACTTT.

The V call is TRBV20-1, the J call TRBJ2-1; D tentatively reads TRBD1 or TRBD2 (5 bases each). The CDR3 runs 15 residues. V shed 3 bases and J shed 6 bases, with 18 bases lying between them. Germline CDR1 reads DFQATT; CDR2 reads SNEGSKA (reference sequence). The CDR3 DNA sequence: TGCAGTGCTAGGCGACCCTGGGGACCCACCAATGAGCAGTTCTTC. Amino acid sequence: CSARRPWGPTNEQFF.

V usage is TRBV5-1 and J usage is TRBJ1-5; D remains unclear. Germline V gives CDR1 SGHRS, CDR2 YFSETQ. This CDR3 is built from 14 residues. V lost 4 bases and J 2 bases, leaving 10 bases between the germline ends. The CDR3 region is CASSLDTGNQPQHF. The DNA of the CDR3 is TGCGCCAGCAGCCTGGATACCGGCAATCAGCCCCAGCATTTT.

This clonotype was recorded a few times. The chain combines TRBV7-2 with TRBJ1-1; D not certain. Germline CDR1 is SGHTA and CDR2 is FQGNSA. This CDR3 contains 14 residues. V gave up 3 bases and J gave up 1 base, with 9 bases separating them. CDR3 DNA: TGTGCCAGCAGCTTTAACCCCGGGAACACTGAAGCTTTCTTT. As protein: CASSFNPGNTEAFF.

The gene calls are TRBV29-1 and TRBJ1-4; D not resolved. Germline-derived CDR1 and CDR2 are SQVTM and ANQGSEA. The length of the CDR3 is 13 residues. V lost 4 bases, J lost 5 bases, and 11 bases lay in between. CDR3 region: CSVARGQNEKLFF. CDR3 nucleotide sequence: TGCAGCGTTGCGAGAGGGCAGAATGAAAAACTGTTTTTT.

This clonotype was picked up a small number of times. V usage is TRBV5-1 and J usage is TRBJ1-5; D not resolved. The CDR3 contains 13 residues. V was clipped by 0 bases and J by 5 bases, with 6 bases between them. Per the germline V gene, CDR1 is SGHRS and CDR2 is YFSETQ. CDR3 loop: CASSLDQDQPQHF. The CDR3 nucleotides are TGCGCCAGCAGCTTGGACCAAGATCAGCCCCAGCATTTT.

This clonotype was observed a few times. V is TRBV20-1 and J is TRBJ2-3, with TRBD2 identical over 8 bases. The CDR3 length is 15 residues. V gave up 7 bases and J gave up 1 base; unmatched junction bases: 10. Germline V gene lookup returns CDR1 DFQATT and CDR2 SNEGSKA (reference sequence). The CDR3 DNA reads TGCAGTGTTCAAACCGGGACTAGGGGCACAGATACGCAGTATTTT. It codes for CSVQTGTRGTDTQYF.

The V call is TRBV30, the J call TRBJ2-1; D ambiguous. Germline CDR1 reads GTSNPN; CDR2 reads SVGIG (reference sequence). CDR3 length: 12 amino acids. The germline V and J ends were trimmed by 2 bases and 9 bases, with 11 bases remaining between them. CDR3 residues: CAWSSLYGEQFF. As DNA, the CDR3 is TGTGCCTGGAGTTCCCTTTACGGTGAGCAGTTCTTC.

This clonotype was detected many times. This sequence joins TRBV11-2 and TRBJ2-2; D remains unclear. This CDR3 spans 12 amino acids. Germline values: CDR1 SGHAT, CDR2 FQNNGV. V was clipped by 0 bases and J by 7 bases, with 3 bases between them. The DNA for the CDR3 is TGTGCCAGCAGCTTAGATTTCGGGGAGCTGTTTTTT. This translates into CASSLDFGELFF. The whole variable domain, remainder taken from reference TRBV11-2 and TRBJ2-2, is EAGVAQSPRYKIIEKRQSVAFWCNPISGHATLYWYQQILGQGPKLLIQFQNNGVVDDSQLPKDRFSAERLKGVDSTLKIQPAKLEDSAVYLCASSLDFGELFFGEGSRLTVL.

The CDR3 protein is CSARDRQRPYEQYV. The CDR3 DNA reads TGCAGTGCTAGAGATCGACAGAGACCTTACGAGCAGTACGTC. This rearrangement joins TRBV20-1 to TRBJ2-7, with D possibly TRBD1 on 5 matching bases. The CDR3 is 14 residues long. Trimming removed 0 bases at V and 4 bases at J, with 13 bases between. Germline assignment: CDR1 DFQATT and CDR2 SNEGSKA (reference sequence).

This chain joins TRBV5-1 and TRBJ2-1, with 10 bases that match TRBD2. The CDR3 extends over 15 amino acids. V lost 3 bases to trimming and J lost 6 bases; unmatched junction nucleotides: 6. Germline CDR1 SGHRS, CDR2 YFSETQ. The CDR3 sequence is CASSWLAGEGNEQFF. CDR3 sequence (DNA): TGCGCCAGCAGCTGGCTAGCGGGAGAAGGCAATGAGCAGTTCTTC. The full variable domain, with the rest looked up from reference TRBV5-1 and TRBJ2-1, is KAGVTQTPRYLIKTRGQQVTLSCSPISGHRSVSWYQQTPGQGLQFLFEYFSETQRNKGNFPGRFSGRQFSNSRSEMNVSTLELGDSALYLCASSWLAGEGNEQFFGPGTRLTVL.

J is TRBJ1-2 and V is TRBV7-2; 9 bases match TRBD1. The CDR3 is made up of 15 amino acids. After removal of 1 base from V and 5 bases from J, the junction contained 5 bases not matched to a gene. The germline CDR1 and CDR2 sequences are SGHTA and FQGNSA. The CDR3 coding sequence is TGTGCCAGCAGCTTAGGGACAGGGGAAGGATATGGCTACACCTTC. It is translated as CASSLGTGEGYGYTF.

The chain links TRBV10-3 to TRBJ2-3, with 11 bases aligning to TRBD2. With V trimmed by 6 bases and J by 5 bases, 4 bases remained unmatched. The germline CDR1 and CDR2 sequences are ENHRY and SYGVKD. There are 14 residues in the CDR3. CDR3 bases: TGTGCCATCAGCGGGACTAGCGGAGGAGATACGCAGTATTTT. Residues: CAISGTSGGDTQYF.

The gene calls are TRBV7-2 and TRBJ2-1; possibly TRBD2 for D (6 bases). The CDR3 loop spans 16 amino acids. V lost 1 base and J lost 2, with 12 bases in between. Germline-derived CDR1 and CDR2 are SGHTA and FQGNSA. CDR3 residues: CASSLVARGPYNEQFF. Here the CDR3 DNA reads TGTGCCAGCAGCTTAGTGGCGCGGGGCCCCTACAATGAGCAGTTCTTC.

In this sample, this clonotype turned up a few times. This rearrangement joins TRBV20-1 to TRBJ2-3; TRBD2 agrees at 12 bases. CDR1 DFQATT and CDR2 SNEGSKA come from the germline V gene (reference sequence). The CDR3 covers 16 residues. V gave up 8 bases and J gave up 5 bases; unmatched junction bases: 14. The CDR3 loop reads CSLLAGGLHVGDTQYF. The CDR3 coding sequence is TGCAGTCTACTAGCGGGAGGCCTCCACGTGGGAGATACGCAGTATTTT.

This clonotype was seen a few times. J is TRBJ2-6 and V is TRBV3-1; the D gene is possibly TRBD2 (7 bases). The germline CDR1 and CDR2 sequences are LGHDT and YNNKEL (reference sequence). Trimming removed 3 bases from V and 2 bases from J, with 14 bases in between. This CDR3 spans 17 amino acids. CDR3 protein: CASSHTQGGTGANVLTF. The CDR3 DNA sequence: TGTGCCAGCAGCCATACACAGGGAGGGACTGGGGCCAACGTCCTGACTTTC.